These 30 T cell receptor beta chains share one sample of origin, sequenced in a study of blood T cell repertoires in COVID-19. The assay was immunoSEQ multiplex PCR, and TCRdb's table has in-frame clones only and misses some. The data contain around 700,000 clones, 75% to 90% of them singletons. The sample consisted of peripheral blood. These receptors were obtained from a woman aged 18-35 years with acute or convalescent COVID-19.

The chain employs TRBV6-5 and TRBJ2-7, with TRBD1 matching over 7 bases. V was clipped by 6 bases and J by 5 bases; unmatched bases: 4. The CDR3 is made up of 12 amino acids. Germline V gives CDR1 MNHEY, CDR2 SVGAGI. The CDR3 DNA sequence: TGTGCCAGCAGCCTTACAGGGGACGAGCAGTACTTC. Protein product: CASSLTGDEQYF.

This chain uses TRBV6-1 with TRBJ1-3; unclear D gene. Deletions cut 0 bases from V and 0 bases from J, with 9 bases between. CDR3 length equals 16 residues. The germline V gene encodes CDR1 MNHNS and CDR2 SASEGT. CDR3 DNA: TGTGCCAGCAGTGAAGCCCCCAGCGGCTCTGGAAACACCATATATTTT. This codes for CASSEAPSGSGNTIYF.

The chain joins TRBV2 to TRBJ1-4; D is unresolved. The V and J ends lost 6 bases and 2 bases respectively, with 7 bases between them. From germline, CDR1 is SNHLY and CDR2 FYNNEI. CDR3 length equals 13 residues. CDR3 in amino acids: CASRAPTNEKLFF. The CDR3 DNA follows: TGTGCCAGCAGGGCCCCGACTAATGAAAAACTGTTTTTT.

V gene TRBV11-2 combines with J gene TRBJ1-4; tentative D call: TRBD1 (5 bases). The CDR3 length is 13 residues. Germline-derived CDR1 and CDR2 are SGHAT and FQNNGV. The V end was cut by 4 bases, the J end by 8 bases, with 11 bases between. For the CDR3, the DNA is TGTGCCAGCAGCTCACGAAACAGGGAAAAACTGTTTTTT. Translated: CASSSRNREKLFF.

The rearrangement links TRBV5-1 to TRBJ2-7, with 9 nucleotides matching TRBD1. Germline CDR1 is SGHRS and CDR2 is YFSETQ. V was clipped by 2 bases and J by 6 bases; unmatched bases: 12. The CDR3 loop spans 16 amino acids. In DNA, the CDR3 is TGCGCCAGCAGCTTATTCGTCGGGACAGGGTCCGTCGAGCAGTACTTC. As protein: CASSLFVGTGSVEQYF.

CDR3 sequence: CASSFVTHFNHSPLHF. CDR3 coding DNA: TGTGCCAGCAGTTTTGTAACCCACTTTAATCATTCACCCCTCCACTTT. The chain combines TRBV27 with TRBJ1-6; D call uncertain. This CDR3 contains 16 residues. V was cut by 3 bases and J by 8 bases, with 17 bases left in between. Germline V gene data show CDR1 as MNHEY and CDR2 as SMNVEV (reference sequence).

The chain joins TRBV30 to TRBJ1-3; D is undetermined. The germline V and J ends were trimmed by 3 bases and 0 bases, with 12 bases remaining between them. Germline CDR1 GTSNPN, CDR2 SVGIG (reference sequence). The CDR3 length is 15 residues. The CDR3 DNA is TGTGCCTGGAGCCAAAAGACACTCTCTGGAAACACCATATATTTT. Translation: CAWSQKTLSGNTIYF.

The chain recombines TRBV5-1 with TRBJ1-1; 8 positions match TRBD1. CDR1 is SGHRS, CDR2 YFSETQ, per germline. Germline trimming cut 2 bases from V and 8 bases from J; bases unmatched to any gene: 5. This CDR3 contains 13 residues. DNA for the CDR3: TGCGCCAGCAGCTTTTTCCAGGGGGCGGAAGCTTTCTTT. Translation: CASSFFQGAEAFF.

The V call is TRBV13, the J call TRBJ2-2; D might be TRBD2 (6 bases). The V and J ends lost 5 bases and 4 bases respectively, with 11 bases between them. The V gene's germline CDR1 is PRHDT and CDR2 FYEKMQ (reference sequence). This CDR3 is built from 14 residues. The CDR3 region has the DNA TGTGCCAGCAGCCCGGAGGGGCGCACCGGGGAGCTGTTTTTT. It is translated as CASSPEGRTGELFF.

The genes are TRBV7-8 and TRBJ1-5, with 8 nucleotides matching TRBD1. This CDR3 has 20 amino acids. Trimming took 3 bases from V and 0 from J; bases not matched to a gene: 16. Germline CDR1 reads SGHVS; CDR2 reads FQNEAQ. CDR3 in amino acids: CASSLSTGTGLFNSNQPQHF. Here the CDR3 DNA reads TGTGCCAGCAGCTTGTCTACCGGGACAGGCTTGTTCAATAGCAATCAGCCCCAGCATTTT.

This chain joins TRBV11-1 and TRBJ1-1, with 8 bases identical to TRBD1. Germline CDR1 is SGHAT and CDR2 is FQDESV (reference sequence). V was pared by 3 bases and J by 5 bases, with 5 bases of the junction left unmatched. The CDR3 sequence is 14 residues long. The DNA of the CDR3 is TGTGCCAGCAGCTTGGACAGGGAAAAAACTGAAGCTTTCTTT. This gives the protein CASSLDREKTEAFF. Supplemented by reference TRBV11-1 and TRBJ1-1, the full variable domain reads EAEVAQSPRYKITEKSQAVAFWCDPISGHATLYWYRQILGQGPELLVQFQDESVVDDSQLPKDRFSAERLKGVDSTLKIQPAELGDSAMYLCASSLDREKTEAFFGQGTRLTVV.

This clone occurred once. CDR3 nucleotides: TGTGCCAGCAGGACAGGAAGGGATACGCAGTATTTT. It encodes CASRTGRDTQYF. The chain links TRBV6-5 to TRBJ2-3; perhaps TRBD1 as D (6 bases). Trimming took 6 bases from V and 6 from J, leaving 10 bases between them. In germline, CDR1 is MNHEY, CDR2 SVGAGI. CDR3 length: 12 amino acids.

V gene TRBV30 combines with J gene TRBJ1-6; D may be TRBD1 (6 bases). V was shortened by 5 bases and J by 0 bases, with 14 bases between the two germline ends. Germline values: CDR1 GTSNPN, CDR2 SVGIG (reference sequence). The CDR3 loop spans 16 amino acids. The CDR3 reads CAWGDTKSSYNSPLHF. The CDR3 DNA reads TGTGCCTGGGGGGACACCAAAAGCTCCTATAATTCACCCCTCCACTTT.

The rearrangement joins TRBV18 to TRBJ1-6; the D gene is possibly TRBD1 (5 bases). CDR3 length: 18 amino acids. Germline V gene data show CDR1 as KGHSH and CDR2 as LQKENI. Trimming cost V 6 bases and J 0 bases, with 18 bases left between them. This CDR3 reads CASSRQQTLSSYNSPLHF. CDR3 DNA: TGTGCCAGCTCCCGACAGCAGACTTTAAGCTCCTATAATTCACCCCTCCACTTT.

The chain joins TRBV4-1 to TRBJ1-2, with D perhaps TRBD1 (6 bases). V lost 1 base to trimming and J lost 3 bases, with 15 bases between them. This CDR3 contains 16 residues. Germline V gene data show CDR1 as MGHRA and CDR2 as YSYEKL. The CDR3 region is CASSQGLAGADYGYTF. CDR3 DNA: TGCGCCAGCAGCCAAGGGTTGGCGGGGGCAGACTATGGCTACACCTTC.

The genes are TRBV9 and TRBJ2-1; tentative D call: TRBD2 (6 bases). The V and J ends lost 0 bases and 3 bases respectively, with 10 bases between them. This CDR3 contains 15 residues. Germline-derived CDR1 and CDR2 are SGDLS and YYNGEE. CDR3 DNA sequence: TGTGCCAGCAGCGTAGGGGGCGGGGTCTACAATGAGCAGTTCTTC. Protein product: CASSVGGGVYNEQFF.

CDR3 sequence: CASFGTGYPYGYTF. CDR3 in DNA: TGTGCCAGCTTCGGGACAGGGTATCCCTATGGCTACACCTTC. The genes are TRBV6-5 and TRBJ1-2; 9 bases map to TRBD1. Germline V lookup: CDR1 MNHEY, CDR2 SVGAGI. Losses at the gene ends were 8 bases for V and 4 bases for J; bases not matched to a gene: 8. This CDR3 has 14 residues.

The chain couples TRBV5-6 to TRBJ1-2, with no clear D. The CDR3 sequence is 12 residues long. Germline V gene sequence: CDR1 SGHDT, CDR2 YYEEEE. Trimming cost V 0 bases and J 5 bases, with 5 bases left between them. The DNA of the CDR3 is TGTGCCAGCAGCTTGGATGAGTATGGCTACACCTTC. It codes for CASSLDEYGYTF.

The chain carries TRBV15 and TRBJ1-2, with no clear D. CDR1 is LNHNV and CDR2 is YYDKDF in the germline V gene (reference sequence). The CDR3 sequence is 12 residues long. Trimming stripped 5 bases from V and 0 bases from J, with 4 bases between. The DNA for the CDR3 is TGTGCCACCAGCCAATCTAACTATGGCTACACCTTC. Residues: CATSQSNYGYTF. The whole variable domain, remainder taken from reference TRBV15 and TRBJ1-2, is DAMVIQNPRYQVTQFGKPVTLSCSQTLNHNVMYWYQQKSSQAPKLLFHYYDKDFNNEADTPDNFQSRRPNTSFCFLDIRSPGLGDTAMYLCATSQSNYGYTFGSGTRLTVV.

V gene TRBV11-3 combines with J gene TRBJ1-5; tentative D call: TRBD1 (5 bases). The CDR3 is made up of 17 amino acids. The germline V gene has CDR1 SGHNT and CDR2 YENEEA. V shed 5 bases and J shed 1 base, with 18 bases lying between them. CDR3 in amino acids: CASSARGMGVSNQPQHF. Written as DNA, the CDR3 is TGTGCCAGCAGCGCCCGGGGGATGGGGGTGAGCAATCAGCCCCAGCATTTT.

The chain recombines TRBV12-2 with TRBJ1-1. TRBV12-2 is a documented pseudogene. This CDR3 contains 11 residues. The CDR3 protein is CASRLFVEAFF. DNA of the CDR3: TGTGCAAGTCGCCTCTTTGTTGAAGCTTTCTTT.

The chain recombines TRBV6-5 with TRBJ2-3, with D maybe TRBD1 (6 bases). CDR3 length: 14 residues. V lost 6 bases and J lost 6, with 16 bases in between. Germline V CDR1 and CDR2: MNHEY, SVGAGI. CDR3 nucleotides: TGTGCCAGCAGACCCCCAGGGGCGGGCGATACGCAGTATTTT. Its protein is CASRPPGAGDTQYF.

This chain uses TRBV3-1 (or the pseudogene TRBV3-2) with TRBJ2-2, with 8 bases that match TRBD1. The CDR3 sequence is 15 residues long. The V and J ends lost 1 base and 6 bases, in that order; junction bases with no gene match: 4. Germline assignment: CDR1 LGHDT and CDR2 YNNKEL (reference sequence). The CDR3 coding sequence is TGTGCCAGCAGCCAAGTCAGGGGGCCCGCCGGGGAGCTGTTTTTT. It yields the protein CASSQVRGPAGELFF.

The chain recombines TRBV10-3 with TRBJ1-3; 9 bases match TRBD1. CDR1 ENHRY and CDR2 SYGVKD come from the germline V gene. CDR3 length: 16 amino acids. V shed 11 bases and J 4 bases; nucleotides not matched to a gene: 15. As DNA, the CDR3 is TGTGCCTCCCGGTACGGGACAGGGTTATCAGGAAACACCATATATTTT. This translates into CASRYGTGLSGNTIYF.

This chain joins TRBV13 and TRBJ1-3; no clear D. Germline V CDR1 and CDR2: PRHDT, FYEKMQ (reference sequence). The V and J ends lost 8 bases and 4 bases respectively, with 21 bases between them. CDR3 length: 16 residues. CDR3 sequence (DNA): TGTGCCAGCTTTGGACGGGATCTGAGTTTGGGAAACACCATATATTTT. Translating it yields CASFGRDLSLGNTIYF.

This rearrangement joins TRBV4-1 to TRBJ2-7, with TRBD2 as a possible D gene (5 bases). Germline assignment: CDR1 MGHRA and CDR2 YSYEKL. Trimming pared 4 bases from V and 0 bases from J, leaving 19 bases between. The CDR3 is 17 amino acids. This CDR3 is CASSPSGGAGLSYEQYF. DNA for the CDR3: TGCGCCAGCAGCCCCAGCGGAGGTGCAGGACTCTCCTACGAGCAGTACTTC.

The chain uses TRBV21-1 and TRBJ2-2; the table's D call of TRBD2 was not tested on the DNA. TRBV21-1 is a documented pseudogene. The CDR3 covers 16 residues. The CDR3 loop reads CASSKARGTSRGELFF. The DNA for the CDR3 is TGTGCCAGCAGCAAAGCGCGGGGGACCTCTCGGGGGGAGCTGTTTTTT.

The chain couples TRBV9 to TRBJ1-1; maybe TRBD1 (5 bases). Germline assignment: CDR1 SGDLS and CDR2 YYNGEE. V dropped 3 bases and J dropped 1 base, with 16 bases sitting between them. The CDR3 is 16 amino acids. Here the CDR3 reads CASSALQGLGNTEAFF. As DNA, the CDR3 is TGTGCCAGCAGCGCCCTTCAGGGTTTGGGGAACACTGAAGCTTTCTTT.

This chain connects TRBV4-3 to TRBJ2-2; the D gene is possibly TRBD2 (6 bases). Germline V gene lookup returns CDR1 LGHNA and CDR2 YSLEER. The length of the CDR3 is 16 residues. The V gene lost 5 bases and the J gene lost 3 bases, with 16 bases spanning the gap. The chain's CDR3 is CASSGRGRDHTGELFF. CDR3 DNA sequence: TGCGCCAGCAGCGGGCGGGGTAGGGACCACACCGGGGAGCTGTTTTTT.

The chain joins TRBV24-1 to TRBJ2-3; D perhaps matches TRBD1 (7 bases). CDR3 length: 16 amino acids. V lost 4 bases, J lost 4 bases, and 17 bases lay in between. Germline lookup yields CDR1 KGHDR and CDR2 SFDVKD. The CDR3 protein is CATSEGQGGPSDTQYF. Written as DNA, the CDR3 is TGTGCCACCAGTGAGGGGCAGGGGGGCCCTTCAGATACGCAGTATTTT.